The T cell receptor beta chain under discussion was sequenced for a study of blood T cell repertoires in COVID-19. Across the whole study: Some COVID-19 samples were acute and others convalescent; all came from the United States, Italy and Spain. T cells, B-cell-depleted T cells, or PBMCs provided the cDNA or gDNA that served as material.

The CDR3 consists of 14 residues. In germline, CDR1 is SGHRS, CDR2 YFSETQ. Trimming took 4 bases from V and 6 from J, leaving 11 bases between them. In the original workflow: Nucleated cell number was recorded as an estimate derived from reference gene primer amplification. Clones were sequenced by immunoSEQ multiplex PCR, and TCRdb holds only the in-frame ones, with some missing. V, J and clone size are taken as reported in that table, and D and trimming were inferred from the DNA itself. The sample gives hundreds of thousands of clones, approximately 83% of which show up once; about 8.9% is in the top ten.

Material for sequencing was peripheral blood. The receptor was derived from an elderly man with acute or convalescent COVID-19. The V call is TRBV5-1, the J call TRBJ1-6; possibly TRBD1 for D (6 bases). The CDR3 spells CASSTGQPNSPLHF. The DNA of the CDR3 is TGCGCCAGCAGCACCGGACAGCCTAATTCACCCCTCCACTTT.